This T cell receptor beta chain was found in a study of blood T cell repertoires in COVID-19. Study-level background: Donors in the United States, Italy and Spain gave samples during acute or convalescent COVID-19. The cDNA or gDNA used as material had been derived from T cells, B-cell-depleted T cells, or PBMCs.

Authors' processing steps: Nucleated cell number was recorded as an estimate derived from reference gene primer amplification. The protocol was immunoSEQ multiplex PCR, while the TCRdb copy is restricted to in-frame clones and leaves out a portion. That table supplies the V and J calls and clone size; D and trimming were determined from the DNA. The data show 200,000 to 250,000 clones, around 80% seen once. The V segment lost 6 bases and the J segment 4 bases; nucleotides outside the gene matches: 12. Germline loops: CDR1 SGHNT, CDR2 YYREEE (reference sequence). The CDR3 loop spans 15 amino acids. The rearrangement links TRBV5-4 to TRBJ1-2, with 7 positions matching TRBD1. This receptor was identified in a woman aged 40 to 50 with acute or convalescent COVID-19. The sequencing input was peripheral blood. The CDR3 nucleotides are TGTGCCAGCACACTTAGGAGGGGACAGATCTATGGCTACACCTTC. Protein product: CASTLRRGQIYGYTF.